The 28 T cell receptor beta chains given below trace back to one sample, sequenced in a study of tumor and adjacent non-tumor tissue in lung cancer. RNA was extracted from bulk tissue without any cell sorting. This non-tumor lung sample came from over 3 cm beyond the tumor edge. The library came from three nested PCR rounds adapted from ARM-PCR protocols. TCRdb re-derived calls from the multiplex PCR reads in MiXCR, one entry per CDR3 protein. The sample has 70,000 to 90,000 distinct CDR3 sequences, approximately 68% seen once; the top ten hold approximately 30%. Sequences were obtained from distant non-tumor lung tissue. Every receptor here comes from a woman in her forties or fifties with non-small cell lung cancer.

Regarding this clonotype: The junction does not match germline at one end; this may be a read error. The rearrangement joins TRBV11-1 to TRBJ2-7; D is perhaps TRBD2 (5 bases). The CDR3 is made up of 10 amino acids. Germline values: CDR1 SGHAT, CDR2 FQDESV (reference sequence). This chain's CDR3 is CASRGIKQYF. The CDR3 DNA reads TGCGCCAGCAGAGGGATTAAGCAGTACTTC.

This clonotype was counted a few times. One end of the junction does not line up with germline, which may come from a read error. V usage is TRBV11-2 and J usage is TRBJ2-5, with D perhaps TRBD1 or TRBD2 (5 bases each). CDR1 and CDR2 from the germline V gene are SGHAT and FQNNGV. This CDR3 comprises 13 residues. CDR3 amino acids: CASSDGTQESQYF. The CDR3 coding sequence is TGTGCAAGCAGCGACGGGACCCAAGAGAGCCAGTACTTC.

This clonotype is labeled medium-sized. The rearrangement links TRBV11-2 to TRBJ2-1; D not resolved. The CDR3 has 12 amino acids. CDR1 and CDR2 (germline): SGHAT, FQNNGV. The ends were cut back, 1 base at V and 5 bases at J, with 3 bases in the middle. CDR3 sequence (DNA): TGTGCCAGCAGCTTAGGGGACAATGAGCAGTTCTTC. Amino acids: CASSLGDNEQFF.

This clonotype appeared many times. The CDR3 here is CASSQGTMYKGDNSPLHF. CDR3 coding DNA: TGCGCCAGCAGCCAAGGGACAATGTATAAAGGGGATAATTCACCCCTCCACTTT. The chain couples TRBV4-1 to TRBJ1-6; D perhaps matches TRBD1 (5 bases). Deletions cut 1 base from V and 5 bases from J, with 18 bases between. The germline CDR1 and CDR2 sequences are MGHRA and YSYEKL. The CDR3 is 18 amino acids.

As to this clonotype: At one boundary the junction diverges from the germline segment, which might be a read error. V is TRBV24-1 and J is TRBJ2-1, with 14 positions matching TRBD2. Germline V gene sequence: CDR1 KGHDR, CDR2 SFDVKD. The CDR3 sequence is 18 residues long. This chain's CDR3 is CATRTGTSGSPLYNEQFF. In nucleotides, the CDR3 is TGTGCCACCCGCACCGGGACTAGCGGGAGTCCCCTCTACAATGAGCAGTTCTTT.

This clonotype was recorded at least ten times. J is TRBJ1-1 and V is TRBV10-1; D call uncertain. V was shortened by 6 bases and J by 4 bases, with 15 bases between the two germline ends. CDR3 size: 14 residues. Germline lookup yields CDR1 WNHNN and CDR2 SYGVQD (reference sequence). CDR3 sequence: CASSPGLPGTEAFF. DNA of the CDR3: TGCGCCAGCAGCCCCGGCCTCCCGGGCACTGAAGCTTTCTTT.

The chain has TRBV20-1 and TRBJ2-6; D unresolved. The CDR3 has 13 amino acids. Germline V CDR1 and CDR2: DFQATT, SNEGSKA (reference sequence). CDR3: CSSTMSSADVLTF. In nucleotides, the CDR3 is TGCTCATCAACAATGTCGTCTGCCGACGTCCTGACTTTC.

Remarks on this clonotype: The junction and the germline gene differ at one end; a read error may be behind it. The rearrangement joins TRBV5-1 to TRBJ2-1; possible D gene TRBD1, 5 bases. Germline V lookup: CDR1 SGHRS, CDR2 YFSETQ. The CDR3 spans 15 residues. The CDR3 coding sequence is TGCGTCAGCAGCCAACAGGCGAGCTCCTACAATGAGCAGTTCTTC. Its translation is CVSSQQASSYNEQFF.

The CDR3 DNA reads TGTGCCAGCAGCCCGACTCTGGGCGGAGAGCAGTTCTTC. This encodes CASSPTLGGEQFF. This sequence joins TRBV5-6 and TRBJ2-7; D call uncertain. The J call may be faulty, since TRBJ2-1 better matches the DNA end. This CDR3 has 13 amino acids. The germline V gene encodes CDR1 SGHDT and CDR2 YYEEEE.

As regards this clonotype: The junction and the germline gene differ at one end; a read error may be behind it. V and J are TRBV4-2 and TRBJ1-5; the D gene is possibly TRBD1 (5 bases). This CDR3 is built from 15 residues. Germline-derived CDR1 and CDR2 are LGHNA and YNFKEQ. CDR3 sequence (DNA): TGTACCAGCAGCCAAGTTTTTGATGGGACGAAGCCCCAGCATTTT. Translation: CTSSQVFDGTKPQHF.

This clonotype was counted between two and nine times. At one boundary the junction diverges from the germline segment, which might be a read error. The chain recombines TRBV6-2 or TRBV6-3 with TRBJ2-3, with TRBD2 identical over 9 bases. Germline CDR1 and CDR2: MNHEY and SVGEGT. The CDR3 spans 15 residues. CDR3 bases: TGTGCCAACAGTTACGCGGGACTAGCTAGAGATACACAGTATTTT. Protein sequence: CANSYAGLARDTQYF.

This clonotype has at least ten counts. CDR3 residues: CASSWMGAGELFF. The DNA for the CDR3 is TGTGCCAGCAGTTGGATGGGCGCCGGGGAGCTGTTTTTT. The V and J genes are TRBV6-6 and TRBJ2-2; D not resolved. V dropped 4 bases and J dropped 6 bases, with 9 bases sitting between them. CDR3 length: 13 residues. In germline, CDR1 is MNHNY, CDR2 SVGAGI (reference sequence).

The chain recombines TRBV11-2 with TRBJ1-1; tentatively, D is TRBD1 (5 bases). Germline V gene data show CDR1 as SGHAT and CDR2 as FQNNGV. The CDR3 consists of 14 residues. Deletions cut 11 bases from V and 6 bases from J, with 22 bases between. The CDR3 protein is CADSSDGETPEAFF. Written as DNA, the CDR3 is TGTGCCGACAGCTCAGATGGTGAGACTCCTGAAGCTTTCTTT.

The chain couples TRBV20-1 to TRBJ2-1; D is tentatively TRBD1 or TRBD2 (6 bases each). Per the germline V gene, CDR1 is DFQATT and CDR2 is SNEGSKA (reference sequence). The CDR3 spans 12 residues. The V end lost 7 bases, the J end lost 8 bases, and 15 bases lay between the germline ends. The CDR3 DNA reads TGCAGTGTGATTAACAGGGAGGATGAGCAGTTCTTC. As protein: CSVINREDEQFF.

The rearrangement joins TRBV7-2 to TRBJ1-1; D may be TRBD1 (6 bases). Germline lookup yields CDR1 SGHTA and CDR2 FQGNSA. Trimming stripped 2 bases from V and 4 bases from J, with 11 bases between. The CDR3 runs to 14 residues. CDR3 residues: CASSLKQGATEAFF. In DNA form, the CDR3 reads TGTGCCAGCAGCTTAAAACAGGGTGCCACTGAAGCTTTCTTT.

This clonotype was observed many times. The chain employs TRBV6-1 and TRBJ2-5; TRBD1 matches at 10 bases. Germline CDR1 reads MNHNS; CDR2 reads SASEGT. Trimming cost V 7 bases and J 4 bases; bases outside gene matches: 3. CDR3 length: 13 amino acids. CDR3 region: CASKRTGGETQYF. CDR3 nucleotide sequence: TGTGCCAGCAAGAGGACAGGGGGAGAGACCCAGTACTTC.

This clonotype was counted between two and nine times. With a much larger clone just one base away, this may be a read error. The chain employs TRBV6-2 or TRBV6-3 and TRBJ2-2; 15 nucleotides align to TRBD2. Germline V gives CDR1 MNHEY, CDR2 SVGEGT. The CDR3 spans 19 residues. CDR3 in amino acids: CASSYSSGTSGRNIGELFF. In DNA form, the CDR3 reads TGTGCCAGCAGTTACTCTTCTGGGACTAGCGGGAGGAACATCGGGGAGCTGTTTTTT.

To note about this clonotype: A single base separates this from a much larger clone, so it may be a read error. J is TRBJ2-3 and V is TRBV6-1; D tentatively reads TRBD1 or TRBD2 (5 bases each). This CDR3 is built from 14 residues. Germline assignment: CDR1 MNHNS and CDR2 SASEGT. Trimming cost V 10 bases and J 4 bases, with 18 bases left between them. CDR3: CAIRDTGRADTQYF. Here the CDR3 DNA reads TGTGCCATCCGCGACACGGGGCGCGCAGATACGCAGTATTTT.

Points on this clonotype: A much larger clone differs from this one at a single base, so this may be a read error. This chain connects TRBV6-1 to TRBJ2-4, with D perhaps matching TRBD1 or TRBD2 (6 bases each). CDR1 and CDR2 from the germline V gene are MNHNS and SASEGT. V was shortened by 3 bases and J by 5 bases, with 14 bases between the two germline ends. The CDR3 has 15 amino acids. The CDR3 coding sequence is TGTGCCAGCAGTGAGTGGGGGGCGTCCCAAAACATTCAGTACTTC. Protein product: CASSEWGASQNIQYF.

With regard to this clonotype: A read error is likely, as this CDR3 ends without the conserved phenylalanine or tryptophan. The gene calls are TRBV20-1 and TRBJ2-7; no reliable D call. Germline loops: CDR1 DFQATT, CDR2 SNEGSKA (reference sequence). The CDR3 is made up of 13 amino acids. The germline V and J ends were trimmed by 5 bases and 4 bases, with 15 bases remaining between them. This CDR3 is CSAELGYTYEQYI. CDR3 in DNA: TGCAGTGCTGAGTTGGGTTACACGTACGAGCAGTACATC.

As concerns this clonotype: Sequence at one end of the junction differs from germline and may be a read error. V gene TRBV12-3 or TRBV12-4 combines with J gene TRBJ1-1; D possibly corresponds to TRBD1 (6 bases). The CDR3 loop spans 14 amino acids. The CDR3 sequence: CASSFSGTSFEAYF. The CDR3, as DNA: TGTGCCAGCAGTTTCTCAGGGACAAGTTTTGAAGCTTACTTT.

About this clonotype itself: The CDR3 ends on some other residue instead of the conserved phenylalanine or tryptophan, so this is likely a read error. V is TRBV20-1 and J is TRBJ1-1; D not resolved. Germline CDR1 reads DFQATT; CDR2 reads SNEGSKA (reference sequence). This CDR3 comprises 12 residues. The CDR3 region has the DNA TGCAATGCGGCAAACCCGGACACTGAAGCTTTCTCT. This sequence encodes CNAANPDTEAFS.

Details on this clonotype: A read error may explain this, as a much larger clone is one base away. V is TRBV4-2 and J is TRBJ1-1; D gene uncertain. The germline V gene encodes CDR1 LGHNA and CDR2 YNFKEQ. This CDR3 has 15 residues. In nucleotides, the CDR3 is TGTACCAGCAGCCAAGATTCTCCTAAGAGCACTGAAGCTTTCTTT. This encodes CTSSQDSPKSTEAFF.

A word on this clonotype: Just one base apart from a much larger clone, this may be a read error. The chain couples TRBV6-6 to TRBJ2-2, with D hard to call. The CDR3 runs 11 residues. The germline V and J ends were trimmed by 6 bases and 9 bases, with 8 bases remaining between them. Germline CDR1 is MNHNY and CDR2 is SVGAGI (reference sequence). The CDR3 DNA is TGTGCCAGCAGCCGAACCTGGGAGCTGTTTTTT. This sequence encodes CASSRTWELFF.

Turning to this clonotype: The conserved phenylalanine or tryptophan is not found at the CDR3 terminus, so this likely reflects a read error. The CDR3 protein is CASSISLGEAFS. CDR3 bases: TGTGCCAGTAGCATATCTTTGGGTGAAGCTTTCTCT. The V gene is TRBV12-3 or TRBV12-4, the J gene TRBJ1-1; no firm D call. This CDR3 has 12 residues. V lost 9 bases and J lost 7, with 15 bases in between.

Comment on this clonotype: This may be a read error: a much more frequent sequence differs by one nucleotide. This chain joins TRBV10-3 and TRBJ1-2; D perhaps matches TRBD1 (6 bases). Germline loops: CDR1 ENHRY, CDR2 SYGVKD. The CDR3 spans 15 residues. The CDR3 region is CATSDPTGTLYGYTF. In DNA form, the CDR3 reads TGTGCCACCAGTGACCCGACAGGAACCCTCTATGGCTACACCTTC.

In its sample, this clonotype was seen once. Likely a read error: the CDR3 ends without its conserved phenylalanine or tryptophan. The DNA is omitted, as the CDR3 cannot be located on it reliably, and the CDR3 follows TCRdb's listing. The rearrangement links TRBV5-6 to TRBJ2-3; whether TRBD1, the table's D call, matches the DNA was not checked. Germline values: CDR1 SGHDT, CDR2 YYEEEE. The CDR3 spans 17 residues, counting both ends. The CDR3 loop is CASSLDSYRSSTDTQYL.

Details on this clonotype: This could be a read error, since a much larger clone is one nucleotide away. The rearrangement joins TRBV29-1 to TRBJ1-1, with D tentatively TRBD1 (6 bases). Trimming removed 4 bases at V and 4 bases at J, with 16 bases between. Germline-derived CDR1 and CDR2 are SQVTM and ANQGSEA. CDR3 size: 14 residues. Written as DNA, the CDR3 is TGCAGCGTTGGTTCCGGGGGGCTGGTCACTGAAGCTTTCTTT. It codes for CSVGSGGLVTEAFF.